Listed below are T cell receptor beta chains from one sample, sequenced in a study of regulatory dendritic cells for organ transplantation. Sequencing used immunoSEQ multiplex PCR; TCRdb keeps in-frame clones, though not all of them. The table has about 29,000 clones, approximately 80% seen once; the top ten hold approximately 0.094%. Sequenced sample: naive CD4+ T cells from blood. These receptors all come from a human donor in good health. The CDR3 runs from the conserved cysteine through the conserved F or W. The D gene is left open where the match is weak. The size field is filled for only some rows; it gives once, few, many or a size class.

d_gene,v_gene,j_gene,abundance,CDR3nt,CDR3aa
.,TRBV5-1,TRBJ1-1,.,TGCGCCAGCAGCTTGGCCGGGGGGGTGAGCACTGAAGCTTTCTTT,CASSLAGGVSTEAFF
TRBD1,TRBV5-5,TRBJ1-6,.,TGTGCCAGCAGCTTAACAGGGGAATCACCCCTCCACTTT,CASSLTGESPLHF
.,TRBV1,TRBJ1-5,few,TGCACCAGCAGCCAAGATAAACCAGGGAGCAATCAGCCCCAGCATTTT,CTSSQDKPGSNQPQHF
TRBD2,TRBV5-1,TRBJ2-7,.,TGCGCCAGCAGCTTGGTACCGGTTATAGCGGGGGCTTTCTACGAGCAGTACTTC,CASSLVPVIAGAFYEQYF
TRBD1,TRBV5-1,TRBJ2-5,.,TGCGCCAGCAGCTTCCGGACAGGTCAGGGGGAGACCCAGTACTTC,CASSFRTGQGETQYF
TRBD1,TRBV5-5,TRBJ1-5,.,TGTGCCAGCAGCTTGGCGACAGGGGAAGGCAATCAGCCCCAGCATTTT,CASSLATGEGNQPQHF
TRBD1,TRBV5-1,TRBJ2-7,.,TGCGCCAGCAGCTTCGGGACAGGCCGCTACGAGCAGTACTTC,CASSFGTGRYEQYF
TRBD1,TRBV5-4,TRBJ2-5,.,TGTGCCAGCAGCTCCGGGACAGGCCTCCAAGAGACCCAGTACTTC,CASSSGTGLQETQYF
.,TRBV5-4,TRBJ1-1,.,TGTGCCAGCAGCTTGGCCGGTGCCATGAACACTGAAGCTTTCTTT,CASSLAGAMNTEAFF
.,TRBV6-5,TRBJ1-1,.,TGTGCCAGCAGTTACAGGGGGACCGGAGCTTTCTTT,CASSYRGTGAFF
TRBD2,TRBV11-2,TRBJ2-3,.,TGTGCCAGCAGCTTAGTTCTTGGACTAGCGGGGGGGGAGGGGAATACGCAGTATTTT,CASSLVLGLAGGEGNTQYF
TRBD2,TRBV5-4,TRBJ2-5,.,TGTGCCAGCAGCCGAAGACTAGCGGGGGGGGTAGAGACCCAGTACTTC,CASSRRLAGGVETQYF
TRBD1,TRBV6-5,TRBJ2-7,.,TGTGCCAGCAGTTCCTGGGACAGGGCTGACGAGCAGTACTTC,CASSSWDRADEQYF
TRBD1,TRBV6-5,TRBJ1-4,.,TGTGCCAGCAGTTACTCGACAGGGAGTGAAAAACTGTTTTTT,CASSYSTGSEKLFF
TRBD1,TRBV29-1,TRBJ2-5,.,TGCAGCGTTGGCCGGGACAGGGACCTCCAAGAGACCCAGTACTTC,CSVGRDRDLQETQYF
TRBD2,TRBV7-7,TRBJ2-7,.,TGTGCTAGCAGCTTCCGGGGGGGACACCTCTCCTACGAGCAGTACTTC,CASSFRGGHLSYEQYF
TRBD2,TRBV5-1,TRBJ2-1,.,TGCGCCAGCAGAAGGACTAGCGGGGGGGCGTACAATGAGCAGTTCTTC,CASRRTSGGAYNEQFF
TRBD2,TRBV7-3,TRBJ2-2,.,TGTGCCAGCAGCGCCTCTAGCGGGGGGGCCGATGGGGAGCTGTTTTTT,CASSASSGGADGELFF
.,TRBV7-2,TRBJ2-3,.,TGTGCCAGCAGCTCCACAGGACAGCCTTCAGATACGCAGTATTTT,CASSSTGQPSDTQYF
TRBD1,TRBV19,TRBJ2-5,.,TGTGCCAGTAACGTAGGGGGACAGGGGCAAGAGACCCAGTACTTC,CASNVGGQGQETQYF
.,TRBV14,TRBJ2-3,.,TGTGCCAGCAGCCCCTCAGGCACAGATACGCAGTATTTT,CASSPSGTDTQYF
.,TRBV9,TRBJ2-7,.,TGTGCCAGCAGCGTAGGGGACAACTCCTACGAGCAGTACTTC,CASSVGDNSYEQYF
TRBD1,TRBV4-3,TRBJ2-1,.,TGCGCCAGCAGCCAAGACAACAGGGGCCGTTTCAATGAGCAGTTCTTC,CASSQDNRGRFNEQFF
.,TRBV6-1,TRBJ2-7,.,TGTGCCAGCAGTGAGGTTGTCGAGTACGAGCAGTACTTC,CASSEVVEYEQYF
.,TRBV14,TRBJ1-1,.,TGTGCCAGCAGCGCCGGGTTGAACACTGAAGCTTTCTTT,CASSAGLNTEAFF